This T cell receptor (beta chain) is drawn from a study of T cells in women clearing cervical HPV infection (dated by TCRdb to the late 2010s). Looking at the study overall: Cases were 25 women with histologically confirmed HPV16-related CIN3 or worse, including a couple of invasive cancers. The controls were some 23 women whose single incident HPV16 infection cleared within 12 months with no development of precancer or cancer. Case blood was taken at the visit when the lesion was first identified, whereas control blood was taken when infection was no longer detected. Among cases, blood sampling occurred a median of roughly 160 days after lesion detection, with an interquartile range of roughly 90 to 200 days. Since only a few of the women had HLA typing available, the possibility that HLA type was acting as a confounder could not be ruled out. This exploratory proof-of-principle case-control study, nested within the Guanacaste HPV Natural History Study in Costa Rica, compared TCR repertoires among women with different cervical HPV16 outcomes. Cases and controls were matched on age within five years and on year of sample collection. A median age of approximately 30 years was observed in cases versus roughly 38 in controls, and no significant differences in baseline characteristics were found. In the parent cohort, around 10,000 women aged 18 or older were enrolled in Guanacaste, Costa Rica, during about 1993 to 1994 and then followed for less than 8 years. Five blinded duplicates per group were added as quality controls, so that 60 or so samples were obtained: around 50 participants and 10 replicates. Results the study describes overall, beyond this receptor: By combining richness with V gene abundances, random forest classifiers separated cases from controls with an estimated AUC of about 0.86. The cross-sectional design could not show whether associations preceded infection or resulted from it; effector/memory subsets and HPV-specific T cells were not isolated. CIN3+ cases had significantly higher TCR repertoire richness than controls across sequencing depths, but evenness did not differ between the groups. T-cell numbers per sample were unknown, so richness differences could reflect varying T-cell content rather than repertoire biology. Cases had lower TRBV6-7 relative abundance than controls (0.11% versus 0.16%; Bonferroni P = 0.0008).

Every participant had a single incident cervical HPV16 infection, and prevalent HPV16 infections were excluded. Cervical HPV DNA was detected by MY09/MY11 PCR and genotyped by dot-blot hybridization. Roughly 15 mL of heparinized blood was centrifuged, after which the buffy coat was aliquoted, frozen at -30 degrees C, and then stored at -80 degrees C. QIAGEN kits were used to extract genomic DNA from the buffy coat specimens. The CDR3 measures 14 amino acids from cysteine to phenylalanine. The 33 bases shown cover part of the CDR3, and their frame starts at base 1. Cut back by 6 bases and 8 bases, the V and J ends lie 16 bases apart. Using the immunoSEQ assay, multiplex PCR amplified TCR beta CDR3 regions from an average of about 1.1 ug of genomic DNA per sample. To correct primer bias, the assay used a complete synthetic TCR repertoire to set an amplification baseline. The amplicons were sequenced using the Illumina platform. Per the original workflow: Sequence errors were corrected by clustering with frequency ratios and a modified nearest-neighbor algorithm, and the sequences were then analyzed in the immunoSEQ Analyzer using IMGT gene definitions. At each rarefaction depth, TCR richness and evenness were averaged over 20 rarefaction repeats, and samples with fewer sequences than the depth were excluded. Relative abundances of V, D and J genes were compared between groups using Wilcoxon rank sum tests, with FDR correction applied. An intraclass correlation of roughly 96% for TCR richness and an average of around 82% across approximately 63 gene segments were obtained from the blinded duplicates. Held by TCRdb, this immuneACCESS table contains in-frame sequences only and omits some clones. Under half of the omission traces to an unresolved V gene where checked; the cause of the rest is unknown. The V and J calls and clone size are taken from that table; D and trimming were inferred from the DNA. The table kept for this sample lists 30,000 or so clones. The ten largest clones capture about 6.1% of the sample.

Notes on this clone: Which antigen it targets is not known. Sequencing ends 3 residues short of the CDR3 end; the germline J gene provides the rest.

The chain was built from TRBV6-7 and TRBJ1-4; the D region possibly corresponds to TRBD1 (5 bases align). TRBV6-7 is treated as an ORF (open reading frame) with a function not yet certain. The receptor's source is a woman between 18 and 70 years old with a cervical HPV16 infection that either progressed to CIN3+ or cleared (not recorded which). Sequencing was performed on blood buffy coat. The CDR3 loop reads CASRNSSGWEKLFF. The part of the CDR3 DNA that was read is TGTGCCAGCAGAAACTCATCAGGGTGGGAAAAA.